The 18 T cell receptor beta chains listed next were all sequenced from one sample in a study of T-cell memory formation after mild COVID-19. TCRdb reprocessed the 5' RACE reads via MiXCR and lists one record per CDR3 protein. Among just under 550,000 distinct CDR3 sequences listed, approximately 20% were seen once. Sequencing was done on a sample of PBMCs or a T cell subset sorted from them (not recorded which). All receptors come from an adult woman who had mild COVID-19 (a few samples of this study predate the infection). Cell type and time point are not known.

V and J are TRBV6-1 and TRBJ1-1; D ambiguous. The CDR3 spans 17 residues. Germline CDR1 and CDR2: MNHNS and SASEGT. The V end was cut by 10 bases, the J end by 1 base, with 25 bases between. The CDR3 DNA sequence: TGTGCCACCACCGTGTTCTTTTCGGGAGGGCCGAACACTGAAGCTTTCTTT. This translates into CATTVFFSGGPNTEAFF.

The sample holds a few counts of this clonotype. The chain employs TRBV5-6 and TRBJ1-1; possibly TRBD1 for D (6 bases). Germline values: CDR1 SGHDT, CDR2 YYEEEE. This CDR3 has 17 residues. Between the trimmed V and J ends, which lost 0 bases and 3 bases, there was a span of 18 bases. CDR3 in amino acids: CASSLEGGVGFYTEAFF. The CDR3 DNA reads TGTGCCAGCAGCTTGGAGGGGGGGGTCGGTTTTTACACTGAAGCTTTCTTT.

The chain is built from TRBV6-5 and TRBJ1-1; perhaps TRBD1 as D (6 bases). The CDR3 loop spans 12 amino acids. Trimming removed 8 bases from V and 10 bases from J, with 17 bases in between. Germline CDR1 reads MNHEY; CDR2 reads SVGAGI. The CDR3 loop reads CASGTLKGGAFF. The CDR3, as DNA: TGTGCCAGCGGGACTTTAAAAGGGGGAGCTTTCTTT.

This clonotype was seen a few times. The chain links TRBV12-3 or TRBV12-4 to TRBJ1-6, with TRBD1 matching 8 bases. This CDR3 contains 15 residues. V was clipped by 3 bases and J by 5 bases; unmatched bases: 3. The CDR3 loop is CASSLLDRDNSPLHF. The CDR3 bases are TGTGCCAGCAGTTTGTTGGACAGGGATAATTCACCCCTCCACTTT.

This clonotype was seen a handful of times. The V and J genes are TRBV25-1 and TRBJ2-3; TRBD2 agrees at 15 bases. J gave up 4 bases and V 6 bases, and 5 bases lay outside the gene matches. Per the germline V gene, CDR1 is MGHDK and CDR2 is SYGVNS. The CDR3 sequence is 16 residues long. The CDR3 DNA reads as TGTGCCAGCAGAGGACTAGCGGGGGGGCTGGCAGATACGCAGTATTTT. Its protein is CASRGLAGGLADTQYF.

This clonotype has just a few counts. V is TRBV6-6 and J is TRBJ2-7; TRBD2 matches at 12 bases. The germline gives CDR1 MNHNY, CDR2 SVGAGI (reference sequence). The junction had 6 bases not matched to a gene; V was cut back by 6 bases and J by 3 bases. This CDR3 comprises 15 residues. The CDR3 loop reads CASSSPGLAGYEQYF. The DNA of the CDR3 is TGTGCCAGCAGCTCGCCGGGACTAGCGGGCTACGAGCAGTACTTC.

This clonotype was observed a few times. The rearrangement joins TRBV11-2 to TRBJ2-2; D is unclear. V was pared by 2 bases and J by 4 bases, with 11 bases between. Germline CDR1 is SGHAT and CDR2 is FQNNGV. The CDR3 extends over 15 amino acids. The CDR3 is CASSLRSQATGELFF. The CDR3 coding sequence is TGTGCCAGCAGCTTAAGATCCCAGGCCACCGGGGAGCTGTTTTTT.

This clonotype was found a few times. V gene TRBV5-1 combines with J gene TRBJ1-1, with D unresolved. From germline, CDR1 is SGHRS and CDR2 YFSETQ. CDR3 length: 15 residues. V gave up 0 bases and J gave up 4 bases, with 13 bases separating them. CDR3 in amino acids: CASSLVPEVITEAFF. The CDR3 region has the DNA TGCGCCAGCAGCTTGGTACCCGAGGTGATCACTGAAGCTTTCTTT.

This clonotype was seen more than once but under ten times. V gene TRBV7-9 combines with J gene TRBJ2-7; D ambiguous. Germline-derived CDR1 and CDR2 are SEHNR and FQNEAQ (reference sequence). There are 14 residues in the CDR3. Trimming left V 5 bases short and J 4 bases short, with 15 bases between. The CDR3 here is CASSAESQAYEQYF. CDR3 coding DNA: TGTGCCAGCAGCGCCGAGTCCCAGGCGTACGAGCAGTACTTC.

This clonotype was picked up a small number of times. The chain carries TRBV12-3 or TRBV12-4 and TRBJ2-3; 7 bases map to TRBD1. Germline trimming cut 8 bases from V and 0 bases from J; bases unmatched to any gene: 8. CDR3 length: 15 residues. CDR3 sequence reads: CASCRTGYSTDTQYF. The CDR3 DNA follows: TGTGCCAGCTGCCGGACAGGTTACAGCACAGATACGCAGTATTTT.

The chain joins TRBV20-1 to TRBJ1-2, with D possibly matching TRBD1 (6 bases). This CDR3 contains 13 residues. Trimming shortened V by 3 bases and J by 2 bases, and 10 bases separated the two germline ends. Germline V CDR1 and CDR2: DFQATT, SNEGSKA (reference sequence). CDR3 sequence reads: CSASYGQNYGYTF. The CDR3 DNA follows: TGCAGTGCTAGTTACGGACAGAACTATGGCTACACCTTC.

This clonotype was seen a handful of times. The chain employs TRBV20-1 and TRBJ2-1, with D hard to call. The V end lost 0 bases, the J end lost 7 bases, and 19 bases lay between the germline ends. This CDR3 is 16 amino acids long. Germline CDR1 is DFQATT and CDR2 is SNEGSKA (reference sequence). Written as DNA, the CDR3 is TGCAGTGCTAGAGACCCCTTAACGGGCCGCCGGAATGAGCAGTTCTTC. It translates to CSARDPLTGRRNEQFF.

The sample holds a few counts of this clonotype. The genes are TRBV5-5 and TRBJ2-7; D is undetermined. The CDR3 has 13 residues. Germline-derived CDR1 and CDR2 are SGHKS and YYEKEE (reference sequence). V lost 1 base and J lost 1, with 6 bases in between. CDR3 coding DNA: TGTGCCAGCAGCTTGATCGGTTCCTACGAGCAGTACTTC. Amino acids: CASSLIGSYEQYF.

This clonotype has at least ten counts. CDR3 residues: CASSIPWAGELFF. The CDR3 DNA follows: TGTGCCAGTAGTATCCCCTGGGCCGGGGAGCTGTTTTTT. The rearrangement joins TRBV19 to TRBJ2-2, with D hard to call. This CDR3 region has 13 residues. The V gene's germline CDR1 is LNHDA and CDR2 SQIVND (reference sequence). V was trimmed by 3 bases and J by 6 bases, leaving 8 bases between them.

This clonotype was detected a few times. This chain joins TRBV6-1 and TRBJ1-1, with no clear D. The ends were cut back, 3 bases at V and 0 bases at J, with 8 bases in the middle. The germline V gene has CDR1 MNHNS and CDR2 SASEGT. The CDR3 is made up of 14 amino acids. The CDR3 sequence: CASSEKGLNTEAFF. The CDR3 DNA follows: TGTGCCAGCAGTGAGAAGGGCTTGAACACTGAAGCTTTCTTT.

V gene TRBV11-2 combines with J gene TRBJ1-2; weak D call: TRBD1 (5 bases). Trimming took 5 bases from V and 4 from J, leaving 17 bases between them. CDR1 is SGHAT and CDR2 is FQNNGV in the germline V gene. CDR3 size: 15 residues. The DNA for the CDR3 is TGTGCCAGCAGCCCCAGGGTGGTTCCGGGCTATGGCTACACCTTC. Translation: CASSPRVVPGYGYTF.

The gene calls are TRBV11-3 and TRBJ2-7; 7 bases agree with TRBD1. The V and J ends lost 2 bases and 6 bases, in that order; junction bases with no gene match: 1. Germline V gene lookup returns CDR1 SGHNT and CDR2 YENEEA. CDR3 length: 12 amino acids. CDR3 in DNA: TGTGCCAGCAGCTTAAGGGGGCCCGAGCAGTACTTC. It codes for CASSLRGPEQYF.

A few counts support this clonotype. The rearrangement joins TRBV20-1 to TRBJ1-2, with D tentatively TRBD1 (6 bases). The V end lost 3 bases, the J end lost 1 base, and 12 bases lay between the germline ends. There are 14 residues in the CDR3. CDR1 is DFQATT, CDR2 SNEGSKA, per germline (reference sequence). The chain's CDR3 is CSASSGAGNYGYTF. In nucleotides, the CDR3 is TGCAGTGCTAGTTCAGGGGCTGGTAACTATGGCTACACCTTC.